Each of the 28 T cell receptor beta chains below was sequenced from the same sample in a study of T cell responses to AZD1222 COVID-19 vaccine. Clones were read by immunoSEQ multiplex PCR, and TCRdb kept only the in-frame ones, dropping some. The table includes roughly 100,000 clones, around nine tenths detected once. Sequenced material: peripheral blood, taken 28 days after the second dose of the MenACWY control vaccine. The receptors shown here come from an adult who received the MenACWY meningococcal vaccine as a control.

V usage is TRBV7-2 and J usage is TRBJ1-2; D unresolved. The V end was cut by 6 bases, the J end by 1 base, with 9 bases between. This CDR3 contains 13 residues. Germline lookup yields CDR1 SGHTA and CDR2 FQGNSA. The CDR3 spells CASSPQYNYGYTF. In DNA form, the CDR3 reads TGTGCCAGCAGTCCGCAGTATAACTATGGCTACACCTTC.

This clone was seen a few times. This chain uses TRBV9 with TRBJ2-1, with 8 bases that match TRBD1. The CDR3 loop spans 18 amino acids. V lost 0 bases, J lost 3 bases, and 11 bases stayed unmatched. Looked up from germline, CDR1 is SGDLS and CDR2 is YYNGEE. The CDR3 DNA follows: TGTGCCAGCAGCGTAGCTACAGGGGGGCAGGAATTCTACAATGAGCAGTTCTTC. Translation: CASSVATGGQEFYNEQFF.

J is TRBJ1-6 and V is TRBV4-2; no reliable D call. The CDR3 is 14 residues long. CDR1 is LGHNA, CDR2 YNFKEQ, per germline. V shed 4 bases and J shed 7 bases, with 11 bases lying between them. CDR3 in DNA: TGTGCCAGCAGCCCCAGACTCAGCAATTCACCCCTCCACTTT. It yields the protein CASSPRLSNSPLHF.

The chain is built from TRBV7-2 and TRBJ2-7, with 8 bases aligning to TRBD2. The ends lost 1 base at V and 3 bases at J; junction bases unmatched: 2. Germline lookup yields CDR1 SGHTA and CDR2 FQGNSA. The CDR3 consists of 14 residues. The CDR3 coding sequence is TGTGCCAGCAGCTTAGGCCTAGCGGGCTACGAGCAGTACTTC. Its protein product is CASSLGLAGYEQYF.

CDR3 DNA sequence: TGTGCCAGCTCACTTGAAGGGGGAGCTAACTATGGCTACACCTTC. Amino acids: CASSLEGGANYGYTF. The chain is built from TRBV18 and TRBJ1-2, with a possible D match to TRBD1 (6 bases). The CDR3 runs to 15 residues. Trimming stripped 4 bases from V and 0 bases from J, with 12 bases between. Germline CDR1 reads KGHSH; CDR2 reads LQKENI.

The chain couples TRBV6-5 to TRBJ2-2; 7 bases match TRBD1. V was pared by 0 bases and J by 4 bases, with 5 bases of the junction left unmatched. This CDR3 has 16 amino acids. The germline V gene encodes CDR1 MNHEY and CDR2 SVGAGI. CDR3 protein: CASSYSSQGVTGELFF. DNA of the CDR3: TGTGCCAGCAGTTACTCAAGCCAGGGGGTCACCGGGGAGCTGTTTTTT.

The V and J genes are TRBV6-5 and TRBJ1-5; D might be TRBD1 (6 bases). This CDR3 has 14 residues. Germline V gene sequence: CDR1 MNHEY, CDR2 SVGAGI. The V and J ends lost 6 bases and 2 bases respectively, with 11 bases between them. The DNA of the CDR3 is TGTGCCAGCAGCACCTACAGGGGCAATCAGCCCCAGCATTTT. Its protein product is CASSTYRGNQPQHF.

This clone was recorded only once. The genes are TRBV18 and TRBJ1-6; D uncertain. CDR3 size: 13 residues. Trimming stripped 6 bases from V and 14 bases from J, with 17 bases between. Germline loops: CDR1 KGHSH, CDR2 LQKENI. CDR3 amino acids: CASSPGSLVSLHF. CDR3 sequence (DNA): TGTGCCAGCTCGCCGGGGTCGTTGGTGTCCCTCCACTTT.

The rearrangement joins TRBV20-1 to TRBJ2-7; TRBD1 might be the D (6 bases). Germline V CDR1 and CDR2: DFQATT, SNEGSKA (reference sequence). The CDR3 extends over 11 amino acids. The V end lost 6 bases, the J end lost 13 bases, and 19 bases lay between the germline ends. The CDR3: CSAHGGRRIYF. DNA for the CDR3: TGCAGTGCCCATGGGGGCAGGCGGATTTACTTC.

This clone showed up just once. The chain uses TRBV19 and TRBJ2-1; D is unresolved. The CDR3 length is 13 residues. Trimming removed 5 bases from V and 7 bases from J, with 12 bases in between. Germline loops: CDR1 LNHDA, CDR2 SQIVND (reference sequence). In DNA form, the CDR3 reads TGTGCCAGTAGTGTGCACAACCGGAATGAGCAGTTCTTC. Its protein product is CASSVHNRNEQFF.

The chain joins TRBV6-2 or TRBV6-3 to TRBJ1-1; 8 bases are shared with TRBD1. The CDR3 length is 17 residues. Losses at the gene ends were 2 bases for V and 0 bases for J; bases not matched to a gene: 8. The germline V gene encodes CDR1 MNHEY and CDR2 SVGEGT. This CDR3 reads CASSYEAGGALNTEAFF. CDR3 sequence (DNA): TGTGCCAGCAGTTACGAGGCAGGGGGCGCCCTGAACACTGAAGCTTTCTTT.

The rearrangement joins TRBV3-1 (or the pseudogene TRBV3-2) to TRBJ1-2; 7 bases align to TRBD1. CDR1 LGHDT and CDR2 YNNKEL come from the germline V gene (reference sequence). V shed 6 bases and J 3 bases; nucleotides not matched to a gene: 7. This CDR3 has 14 amino acids. CDR3 sequence (DNA): TGTGCCAGCAGTTTACAGGGGCCGGACTATGGCTACACCTTC. This encodes CASSLQGPDYGYTF.

CDR3 residues: CASSQKGGIGGEKLFF. CDR3 coding DNA: TGCGCCAGCAGCCAAAAAGGGGGAATAGGAGGTGAAAAACTGTTTTTT. J is TRBJ1-4 and V is TRBV4-3; possibly TRBD1 for D (6 bases). Germline CDR1 reads LGHNA; CDR2 reads YSLEER. The CDR3 runs to 16 residues. The V gene lost 2 bases and the J gene lost 7 bases, with 17 bases spanning the gap.

V gene TRBV3-1 (or the pseudogene TRBV3-2) combines with J gene TRBJ2-7; TRBD2 matches at 13 bases. J was trimmed by 2 bases and V by 5 bases; bases with no gene match: 15. The CDR3 has 19 residues. Germline CDR1 is LGHDT and CDR2 is YNNKEL (reference sequence). The CDR3 region has the DNA TGTGCCAGCAGCAAAGTTTTAACTAGCGGGGGGGCTCTAGCCTACGAGCAGTACTTC. Translation gives CASSKVLTSGGALAYEQYF.

CDR3 in amino acids: CASSPHSGGATDTQYF. The CDR3 DNA sequence: TGTGCCAGCAGCCCCCATAGCGGGGGGGCCACAGATACGCAGTATTTT. This chain connects TRBV7-2 to TRBJ2-3; TRBD2 agrees at 11 bases. Germline CDR1 and CDR2: SGHTA and FQGNSA. The V gene end was trimmed by 5 bases and the J gene end by 2 bases; junction bases not matched to a gene: 6. The CDR3 extends over 16 amino acids. The full variable domain, with the rest looked up from reference TRBV7-2 and TRBJ2-3, is GAGVSQSPSNKVTEKGKDVELRCDPISGHTALYWYRQSLGQGLEFLIYFQGNSAPDKSGLPSDRFSAERTGGSVSTLTIQRTQQEDSAVYLCASSPHSGGATDTQYFGPGTRLTVL.

This chain links TRBV6-5 with TRBJ1-2, with D tentatively TRBD1 (6 bases). Trimming stripped 0 bases from V and 4 bases from J, with 6 bases between. The CDR3 length is 13 residues. CDR1 and CDR2 from the germline V gene are MNHEY and SVGAGI. The CDR3 here is CASSYSTGYGYTF. Here the CDR3 DNA reads TGTGCCAGCAGTTACTCGACAGGCTATGGCTACACCTTC.

J is TRBJ1-2 and V is TRBV3-1 (or the pseudogene TRBV3-2); D possibly corresponds to TRBD1 (6 bases). The germline V and J ends were trimmed by 3 bases and 7 bases, with 9 bases remaining between them. Germline V gene sequence: CDR1 LGHDT, CDR2 YNNKEL (reference sequence). The CDR3 runs 12 residues. CDR3 DNA: TGTGCCAGCAGCCATACCAGGGGTGGCTACACCTTC. Its protein is CASSHTRGGYTF.

This clone has a handful of counts. This same CDR3 is encoded by further DNA sequences in the sample. The chain couples TRBV2 to TRBJ2-7; D gene unclear. The germline CDR1 and CDR2 sequences are SNHLY and FYNNEI. V gave up 4 bases and J gave up 3 bases, with 4 bases separating them. This CDR3 comprises 11 residues. The CDR3: CASSGRYEQYF. The DNA for the CDR3 is TGTGCCAGCAGTGGGCGCTACGAGCAGTACTTC.

The chain has TRBV7-3 and TRBJ1-5, with D possibly matching TRBD1 (6 bases). Germline values: CDR1 SGHTA, CDR2 FQGTGA. This CDR3 is built from 13 residues. V was trimmed by 4 bases and J by 7 bases, leaving 11 bases between them. The CDR3, as DNA: TGTGCCAGCAGCTCGTTACAGGGCCAGCCCCAGCATTTT. It is translated as CASSSLQGQPQHF.

The chain recombines TRBV15 with TRBJ2-3, with D unresolved. Trimming shortened V by 6 bases and J by 4 bases, and 17 bases separated the two germline ends. The CDR3 loop spans 15 amino acids. The germline V gene has CDR1 LNHNV and CDR2 YYDKDF (reference sequence). This CDR3 reads CATREGRFLPDTQYF. CDR3 in DNA: TGTGCCACCAGAGAAGGAAGGTTTCTACCAGATACGCAGTATTTT.

The gene calls are TRBV6-2 or TRBV6-3 and TRBJ1-2; D gene uncertain. V lost 4 bases to trimming and J lost 12 bases, with 18 bases between them. This CDR3 contains 13 residues. Germline V lookup: CDR1 MNHEY, CDR2 SVGEGT. The CDR3 sequence: CASSFPGTMANTF. The CDR3 DNA is TGTGCCAGCAGTTTCCCCGGAACTATGGCTAACACCTTC.

The chain is built from TRBV12-3 or TRBV12-4 and TRBJ2-7, with D possibly TRBD1 on 6 matching bases. V dropped 3 bases and J dropped 5 bases, with 11 bases sitting between them. CDR3 length: 13 residues. CDR3: CASSFTGSHEQYF. In DNA form, the CDR3 reads TGTGCCAGCAGTTTTACAGGGAGCCACGAGCAGTACTTC.

The chain carries TRBV11-2 and TRBJ2-7; D unclear. V lost 5 bases to trimming and J lost 4 bases, with 15 bases between them. Per the germline V gene, CDR1 is SGHAT and CDR2 is FQNNGV. The CDR3 is 14 residues long. CDR3 amino acids: CASSLQDGPYEQYF. In DNA, the CDR3 is TGTGCCAGCAGCCTCCAGGACGGCCCTTACGAGCAGTACTTC.

The V call is TRBV11-2, the J call TRBJ2-7; D is unresolved. From germline, CDR1 is SGHAT and CDR2 FQNNGV. Trimming left V 4 bases short and J 3 bases short, with 16 bases between. The CDR3 totals 15 residues. CDR3 sequence (DNA): TGTGCCAGCAGCTCCCGCGGCTCAGCCCTCTACGAGCAGTACTTC. This encodes CASSSRGSALYEQYF.

The rearrangement uses TRBV5-1 and TRBJ2-6; D gene uncertain. There are 18 residues in the CDR3. The V gene's germline CDR1 is SGHRS and CDR2 YFSETQ. V was clipped by 7 bases and J by 0 bases, with 20 bases between them. Here the CDR3 reads CASAPYSSLSSGANVLTF. The CDR3 DNA follows: TGCGCCAGCGCTCCGTATTCGTCTCTCTCCTCTGGGGCCAACGTCCTGACTTTC.

CDR3 amino acids: CASTRGAGEIYEQYF. The DNA of the CDR3 is TGTGCCAGCACCCGAGGCGCGGGAGAAATCTACGAGCAGTACTTC. The rearrangement joins TRBV6-5 to TRBJ2-7; TRBD2 matches 7 bases. Looked up from germline, CDR1 is MNHEY and CDR2 is SVGAGI. The junction had 12 bases not matched to a gene; V was cut back by 7 bases and J by 3 bases. This CDR3 has 15 amino acids.

This chain joins TRBV4-3 and TRBJ2-7; D tentatively reads TRBD1 or TRBD2 (5 bases each). Germline V lookup: CDR1 LGHNA, CDR2 YSLEER. The CDR3 covers 15 residues. The V and J ends lost 1 base and 4 bases respectively, with 14 bases between them. The CDR3: CASSQVIGAGYEQYF. DNA of the CDR3: TGCGCCAGCAGCCAAGTTATAGGGGCGGGTTACGAGCAGTACTTC.

This clone was seen more than once but under ten times. The chain recombines TRBV7-3 with TRBJ2-2; the D is unclear. Germline V gene data show CDR1 as SGHTA and CDR2 as FQGTGA. The CDR3 has 16 residues. Trimming cost V 1 base and J 2 bases, with 11 bases left between them. The CDR3 sequence is CASSLNSPSNTGELFF. The CDR3 nucleotides read TGTGCCAGCAGCTTAAACAGTCCCTCAAACACCGGGGAGCTGTTTTTT.